Listed below are T cell receptor beta chains from one sample, sequenced in a study of cytomegalovirus exposure and HLA in healthy donors. Method: immunoSEQ multiplex PCR; TCRdb's copy keeps in-frame clones and lacks some. Here the sample spans fewer than 250,000 clones, roughly 80% being singletons. The sample taken for sequencing was PBMCs. These receptor sequences come from a girl aged 10-17 years in good health and CMV-seronegative. Both conserved end residues are part of each CDR3. A D gene is named only where the DNA matches it firmly. Clone size is given for some rows only: seen once, a few or many times, or a class if the clone is expanded.

d_gene	v_gene	abundance	len	j_gene	CDR3nt	CDR3aa
TRBD2	TRBV5-6	.	15	TRBJ2-7	TGTGCCAGCAGCTTGGGGCCGGGACTAGCGGGCGAGCAGTACTTC	CASSLGPGLAGEQYF
.	TRBV7-3	few	14	TRBJ2-3	TGTGCCAGCAGCTTAGCGGGACCCACAGATACGCAGTATTTT	CASSLAGPTDTQYF
.	TRBV10-1	.	16	TRBJ2-1	TGCGCCAGCATCCACCCCCCGGGGGGCTTCTACAATGAGCAGTTCTTC	CASIHPPGGFYNEQFF
.	TRBV18	.	16	TRBJ1-1	TGTGCCAGCTCACGCCTAAATATTATCGGGAACACTGAAGCTTTCTTT	CASSRLNIIGNTEAFF
TRBD1	TRBV28	.	15	TRBJ2-3	TGTGCCAGCAGTTTCGGAAACAGGGGGCAAGATACGCAGTATTTT	CASSFGNRGQDTQYF
TRBD1	TRBV15	.	14	TRBJ1-4	TGTGCCACCAGCAGAGAGGTGGGACAGGGGCAGCTGTTTTTT	CATSREVGQGQLFF
TRBD1	TRBV11-2	.	17	TRBJ2-7	TGTGCCAGCAGCTTATCCGGACAGGGGTGGGGCTCCTACGAGCAGTACTTC	CASSLSGQGWGSYEQYF
TRBD1	TRBV28	.	15	TRBJ2-2	TGTGCCAGCAGTTTGACAGGGGGCGCAGCCGGGGAGCTGTTTTTT	CASSLTGGAAGELFF
.	TRBV10-3	.	17	TRBJ1-5	TGTGCCATCAGTGATTTTGGTAGGGGCCAAAGCAATCAGCCCCAGCATTTT	CAISDFGRGQSNQPQHF
TRBD2	TRBV7-9	.	18	TRBJ2-5	TGTGCCAGCAGCTCCCCCTCAACGGGGGGGCCTTCCGGGGAGACCCAGTACTTC	CASSSPSTGGPSGETQYF
TRBD2	TRBV4-2	.	17	TRBJ2-5	TGTGCCAGCAGCCAAGCCCTTGTTCGGGGGGTCGAATCGACCCAGTACTTC	CASSQALVRGVESTQYF
TRBD2	TRBV5-1	.	16	TRBJ2-3	TGCGCCAGCAGTTTCCGGGGGGGGGATAGCACAGATACGCAGTATTTT	CASSFRGGDSTDTQYF
TRBD1	TRBV27	once	13	TRBJ1-2	TGTGCCAGCAGTTGGGGGACAGGGTACGGCTACACCTTC	CASSWGTGYGYTF
TRBD1	TRBV27	.	18	TRBJ2-1	TGTGCCAGCAGTACCGGACAGGGGGGGAGCTTAAACTACAATGAGCAGTTCTTC	CASSTGQGGSLNYNEQFF
.	TRBV27	once	15	TRBJ1-4	TGTGCCAGCAGTTTAACGGGCAGGGGCGCCGAAAAACTGTTTTTT	CASSLTGRGAEKLFF
TRBD2	TRBV28	.	20	TRBJ2-3	TGTGCCAGCACCCTTCGTCCGGGACTAGCGGGAAATTCCCACACAGATACGCAGTATTTT	CASTLRPGLAGNSHTDTQYF
.	TRBV28	.	13	TRBJ2-2	TGTGCCAGCAGGGGCCGTCGAACCGGGGAGCTGTTTTTT	CASRGRRTGELFF
.	TRBV4-1	.	14	TRBJ2-7	TGCGCCAGCAGCCAAGTGTCAGGGTCCTACGAGCAGTACTTC	CASSQVSGSYEQYF
.	TRBV4-1	.	14	TRBJ2-7	TGCGCCAGCAGTCAGGGCGGCATACCTTACGAGCAGTACTTC	CASSQGGIPYEQYF
TRBD2	TRBV11-1	once	16	TRBJ2-2	TGTGCCAGCAGTAGGCTAGCGGGAGCCAGCACCGGGGAGCTGTTTTTT	CASSRLAGASTGELFF
.	TRBV15	.	15	TRBJ1-5	TGTGCCACCAGCAGAGACCGGGAATCTAATCAGCCCCAGCATTTT	CATSRDRESNQPQHF
TRBD1	TRBV28	.	16	TRBJ1-6	TGTGCCAGCAGCACCAGGGGGACCCCGGACGCTTCACCCCTCCACTTT	CASSTRGTPDASPLHF
TRBD1	TRBV28	.	13	TRBJ1-6	TGTGCCAGCAGCTCAGGGGGCTGGTCACCCCTCCACTTT	CASSSGGWSPLHF
.	TRBV7-9	few	15	TRBJ1-1	TGTGCCAGCAGCCAGAATGAGGGCATGAACACTGAAGCTTTCTTT	CASSQNEGMNTEAFF
TRBD1	TRBV2	.	19	TRBJ1-3	TGTGCCAGCAGTAGGGCGGGACAGGGGTTCTCCCTCTCTGGAAACACCATATATTTT	CASSRAGQGFSLSGNTIYF
.	TRBV7-2	.	15	TRBJ1-2	TGTGCCAGCAGCCCTCAGAATACAGCTAACTATGGCTACACCTTC	CASSPQNTANYGYTF
TRBD2	TRBV7-8	.	16	TRBJ2-1	TGTGCCAGCAGCGGAAAGAGCGGGAGCTCCTACAATGAGCAGTTCTTC	CASSGKSGSSYNEQFF
.	TRBV27	.	13	TRBJ1-2	TGTGCCAGCAGTTTTGGGCAGACCTATGGCTACACCTTC	CASSFGQTYGYTF
.	TRBV30	once	12	TRBJ2-1	TGTGCCTGGACACCTGGGGGGTGGAAGCCGTTCTTC	CAWTPGGWKPFF
.	TRBV4-2	few	15	TRBJ2-4	TGTGCCAGCAGCCAAGCCGCACAAGCCAAAAACATTCAGTACTTC	CASSQAAQAKNIQYF
TRBD2	TRBV5-4	.	16	TRBJ2-3	TGTGCCAGCAGCCCCGGGGGCGCGGGGGGTGGAGATACGCAGTATTTT	CASSPGGAGGGDTQYF
TRBD2	TRBV4-2	.	15	TRBJ2-5	TGTGCCAGCAGCCCTCGGACTAGCGGCCAAGAGACCCAGTACTTC	CASSPRTSGQETQYF
TRBD1	TRBV28	.	14	TRBJ1-5	TGTGCCAGCAGTTCAGACAGGGAGGATCAGCCCCAGCATTTT	CASSSDREDQPQHF
TRBD1	TRBV7-2	.	13	TRBJ2-1	TGTGCCAGCAGCGCACCACAGGGGGATGAGCAGTTCTTC	CASSAPQGDEQFF
.	TRBV19	few	13	TRBJ1-2	TGTGCCAGTAGTATAGCCCCCGCGGGTGGCTACACCTTC	CASSIAPAGGYTF
TRBD1	TRBV9	.	18	TRBJ2-7	TGTGCCAGCAGCGTAGTAGTAGAGAGGAGACAGGGATCCTACGAGCAGTACTTC	CASSVVVERRQGSYEQYF
TRBD1	TRBV5-1	.	21	TRBJ1-1	TGCGCCAGCAGCTTGGTGACAGGACAGGGGGCATTCTTACAACGGAACACTGAAGCTTTCTTT	CASSLVTGQGAFLQRNTEAFF
.	TRBV10-2	.	12	TRBJ2-7	TGCGCCAGCACGCGAGGGACCTACGAGCAGTACTTC	CASTRGTYEQYF
TRBD1	TRBV5-1	.	15	TRBJ1-4	TGCGCCAGCAGCTCGACAGGGACCTATAATGAAAAACTGTTTTTT	CASSSTGTYNEKLFF
TRBD1	TRBV9	.	14	TRBJ1-2	TGTGCCAGCAGCCGACAGGGGGCGTTTTCTGGCTACACCTTC	CASSRQGAFSGYTF
TRBD1	TRBV7-2	.	15	TRBJ1-2	TGTGCCAGCAGCCGGGAAACAGGGGAAGTCTATGGCTACACCTTC	CASSRETGEVYGYTF
.	TRBV19	.	14	TRBJ1-2	TGTGCCAGTAGCCCCGACAGTCCTAACTATGGCTACACCTTC	CASSPDSPNYGYTF
TRBD1	TRBV6-4	.	14	TRBJ2-5	TGTGCCAGCAGTGACGGACAGGGGGCAGAGACCCAGTACTTC	CASSDGQGAETQYF
.	TRBV2	.	13	TRBJ2-7	TGTGCCAGCAGTGACGCTCACCCGGGGGAGCAGTACTTC	CASSDAHPGEQYF
.	TRBV19	.	14	TRBJ1-5	TGTGCCAGTAGTATAGGGGACATTAATCAGCCCCAGCATTTT	CASSIGDINQPQHF